This T cell receptor (beta chain) emerged from a study of regulatory T cells in long-lasting Graves disease (dated by TCRdb to about 2021). About the full investigation: Persistent Graves' disease was defined as antithyroid drug treatment for over 5 years with persistently positive TSH receptor autoantibodies. Persistent Graves' disease patients were compared with newly diagnosed Graves' disease patients by peripheral blood TCR sequencing and RNA sequencing. TCR sequencing covered around 13 persistent and 20 newly diagnosed Graves' disease patients, 33 samples in total. The study was registered as a clinical trial and conducted in China. Antithyroid drugs had been taken for around 9.8 years on average by persistent Graves' disease patients in the clinical cohort.

This clonotype appeared many times. Its specific antigen is unknown. No qualities accompany the bases; no much larger clone lies one base away. The library was made by multiplex PCR. The data were produced on an Illumina HiSeq 4000. TCR beta libraries were built with iRepertoire HTBI primers and Arm-PCR amplification of CDR3 regions. Before sequencing, the PCR products underwent gel purification. Concerning the study's data processing: Gene usage analysis of CDR3 amino acid clonotypes used the 62 TRBV and more than 13 TRBJ segments found across samples. COPE and FqMerger were used to merge filtered high-quality paired reads into contigs. BLAST was used to align contigs to IMGT TRBV, TRBD and TRBJ reference genes, with CDR3 defined following IMGT. Highly expanded clones were defined as clonotypes with a frequency above 0.1%. Repertoire diversity was measured by Shannon entropy, and V-J evenness by the Gini coefficient. A clonotype found in more than one individual was treated as public. TCRdb reanalyzed the raw reads on its own, using fastp at Q25 for trimming and MiXCR for clone calling, and kept in-frame beta chains. One record per CDR3 amino acid sequence lists the most common genes and DNA. These V and J calls originate from TCRdb's pipeline instead of the authors' own analysis. In this sample the table shows some 450,000 distinct CDR3 sequences, roughly a quarter of which occur a single time. In total, the top ten clones hold about 26% of the sample.

The sample's time point label, in plain terms: persistent/refractory GD, antithyroid drugs over 5 years with positive TRAb. For both TCR sequencing and RNA sequencing, RNA was extracted from PBMCs using TRIzol. The diagnosis of Graves' disease followed American Thyroid Association guidelines. Patients were recruited from an endocrinology department in Xi'an, China. From each patient, around 8.3 milliliters of peripheral blood was collected into an EDTA anticoagulant tube. Ficoll Paque Plus density gradient separation was used to isolate PBMCs, and no additional T cell sorting was done. An Agilent 2100 Bioanalyzer and agarose gel were used to assess RNA quality, and a NanoDrop 2000 was used to measure RNA concentration. What the authors observed across the whole study: A larger number of public clonotypes was shared among persistent patients (about 2,700) than among newly diagnosed patients (roughly 970). Sequencing and analysis were limited to the TCR beta chain. Peripheral blood alone was examined, since thyroid tissue, which constituted the primary lesion, could not be accessed. The small sample size was acknowledged by the authors as a limitation that may reduce accuracy. Persistent Graves' disease patients showed lower TCR Shannon entropy and fewer highly expanded clones than newly diagnosed patients, suggesting clonal expansion.

The sample was peripheral blood mononuclear cells (PBMCs), taken when the disease was refractory, from a patient treated with antithyroid drugs. The receptor's source is a female donor with Graves disease.

CDR3 region: CASSPNPSWGNEQFF. The DNA is TGTGCCAGCAGTCCTAACCCGTCGTGGGGCAATGAGCAGTTCTTC. Recombination joined TRBV28 with TRBJ2-1; no confident D gene assignment can be made. Spanning cysteine to phenylalanine, the CDR3 consists of 15 amino acids. The sequence is cut down to CDR3 DNA, 45 bases in frame from base 1. V is shortened by 5 bases, J by 6 bases, and the region joining them spans 17 bases. Per the germline V gene, MDHEN is the CDR1 and SYDVKM is the CDR2.